This TCR beta chain was recovered during a study of T-cell reconstitution after alpha-beta-depleted transplantation in children. Using unique molecular identifiers, the investigators prepared the TCRbeta library. Using its own MiXCR run on the PCR reads, TCRdb lists one record per CDR3 protein. Of some 550,000 distinct CDR3 sequences detected, roughly 18% appear once; the ten largest clones hold about 3.1%. This clonotype was recorded a few times. The sequences come from PBMCs from the stem cell graft donor, collected from the stem cell graft. This TCR came from a human donor who donated a stem cell graft to a child with acute lymphoblastic leukemia.

The CDR3 bases are TGTGCCAGCAGCACGGGGCAGCGGAGGAGGAATGAGCAGTTCTTC. Its translation: CASSTGQRRRNEQFF. This chain links TRBV5-6 with TRBJ2-1; the D call may be TRBD1 or TRBD2 (5 bases each). The germline gives CDR1 SGHDT, CDR2 YYEEEE. The CDR3 spans 15 residues. With 4 bases removed from V and 7 bases from J, the gap between germline ends came to 18 bases.